This T cell receptor beta chain was observed in a study of T cells after posttransplantation cyclophosphamide. Study conclusions and caveats: Tissue-infiltrating T cells from skin or gut overlapped little with blood T cells. TRB clonality was highly associated with recipient CMV seropositivity and reactivation.

V was trimmed by 3 bases and J by 2 bases, leaving 4 bases between them. Germline V CDR1 and CDR2: LGHNT, FRNRAP. The CDR3 is 12 amino acids. Cyclophosphamide on days +3 and +4 followed busulfan-fludarabine conditioning and a marrow graft. Clones were read by immunoSEQ multiplex PCR, and TCRdb kept only the in-frame ones, dropping some. The top ten clones hold about 8% of a sample with tens of thousands of clones, around 80% of them seen once. A note on this clone: Its antigen remains unidentified.

Here the sequenced sample was CD4+ T cells sorted from blood, taken 1903 days after a stem cell transplant with posttransplant cyclophosphamide. The V call is TRBV12-5, the J call TRBJ1-1; no definite D call. The sequence was collected from a female patient aged 40 to 50 who received an allogeneic stem cell transplant from a related donor, was CMV-positive, and had no GVHD. The graft donor may have given rise to some T cells. The CDR3 DNA reads as TGTGCTAGTGGTTTCAGAAACACTGAAGCTTTCTTT. It is translated as CASGFRNTEAFF.